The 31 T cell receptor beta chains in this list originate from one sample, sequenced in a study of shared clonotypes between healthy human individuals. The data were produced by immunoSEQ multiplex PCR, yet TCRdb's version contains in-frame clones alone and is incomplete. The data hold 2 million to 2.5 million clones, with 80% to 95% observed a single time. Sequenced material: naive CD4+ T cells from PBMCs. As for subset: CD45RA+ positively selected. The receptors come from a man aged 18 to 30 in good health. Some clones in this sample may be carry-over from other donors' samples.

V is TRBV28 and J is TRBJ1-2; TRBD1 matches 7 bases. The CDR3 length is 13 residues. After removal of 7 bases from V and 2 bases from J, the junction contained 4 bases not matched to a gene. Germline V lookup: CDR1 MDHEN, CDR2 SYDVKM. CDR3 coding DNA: TGTGCCAGCACACAGGGGATAAACTATGGCTACACCTTC. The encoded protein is CASTQGINYGYTF.

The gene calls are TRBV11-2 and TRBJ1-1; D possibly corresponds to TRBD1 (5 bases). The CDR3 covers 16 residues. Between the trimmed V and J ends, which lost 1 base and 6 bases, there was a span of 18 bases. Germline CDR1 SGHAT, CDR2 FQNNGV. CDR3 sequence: CASSLGRQPVGAEAFF. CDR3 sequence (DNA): TGTGCCAGCAGCTTAGGACGACAGCCGGTGGGCGCTGAAGCTTTCTTT.

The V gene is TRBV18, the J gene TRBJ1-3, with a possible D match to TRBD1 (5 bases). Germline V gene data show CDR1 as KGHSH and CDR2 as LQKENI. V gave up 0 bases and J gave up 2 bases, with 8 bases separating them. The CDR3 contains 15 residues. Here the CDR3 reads CASSPPQGPGNTIYF. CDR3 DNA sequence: TGTGCCAGCTCACCACCGCAGGGTCCTGGAAACACCATATATTTT. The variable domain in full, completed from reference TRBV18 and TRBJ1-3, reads NAGVMQNPRHLVRRRGQEARLRCSPMKGHSHVYWYRQLPEEGLKFMVYLQKENIIDESGMPKERFSAEFPKEGPSILRIQQVVRGDSAAYFCASSPPQGPGNTIYFGEGSWLTVV.

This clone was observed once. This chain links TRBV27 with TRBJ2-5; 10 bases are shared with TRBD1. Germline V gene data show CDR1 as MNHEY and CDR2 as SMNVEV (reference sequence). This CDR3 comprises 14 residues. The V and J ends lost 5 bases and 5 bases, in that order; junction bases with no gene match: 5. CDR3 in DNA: TGTGCCAGCAGTCGACAGGGGGCGAGGGAGACCCAGTACTTC. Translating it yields CASSRQGARETQYF.

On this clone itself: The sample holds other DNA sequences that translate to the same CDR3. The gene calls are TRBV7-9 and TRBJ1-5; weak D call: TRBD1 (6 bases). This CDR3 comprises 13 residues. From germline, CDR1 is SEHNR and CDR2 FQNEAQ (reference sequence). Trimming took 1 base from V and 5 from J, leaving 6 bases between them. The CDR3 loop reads CASSLEGDQPQHF. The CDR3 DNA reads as TGTGCCAGCAGCTTAGAGGGGGATCAGCCCCAGCATTTT.

This CDR3 is CASSFPGQGREQYF. The CDR3 coding sequence is TGTGCCAGCAGCTTCCCGGGACAGGGACGCGAGCAGTACTTC. This chain uses TRBV5-5 with TRBJ2-7; 9 nucleotides line up with TRBD1. There are 14 residues in the CDR3. With V trimmed by 2 bases and J by 6 bases, 6 bases remained unmatched. Looked up from germline, CDR1 is SGHKS and CDR2 is YYEKEE (reference sequence).

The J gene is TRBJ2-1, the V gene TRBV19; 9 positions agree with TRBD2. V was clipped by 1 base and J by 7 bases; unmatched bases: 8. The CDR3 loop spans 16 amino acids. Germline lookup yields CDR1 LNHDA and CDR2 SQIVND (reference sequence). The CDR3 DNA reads TGTGCCAGTAGTATAGCTAGCGGGATGGCTAGAAATGAGCAGTTCTTC. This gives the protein CASSIASGMARNEQFF.

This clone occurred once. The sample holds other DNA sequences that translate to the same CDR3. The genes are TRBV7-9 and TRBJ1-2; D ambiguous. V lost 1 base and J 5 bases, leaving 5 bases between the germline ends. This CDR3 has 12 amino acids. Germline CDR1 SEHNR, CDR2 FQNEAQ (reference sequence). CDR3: CASSLEGYGYTF. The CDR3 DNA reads TGTGCCAGCAGCTTAGAAGGATATGGCTACACCTTC.

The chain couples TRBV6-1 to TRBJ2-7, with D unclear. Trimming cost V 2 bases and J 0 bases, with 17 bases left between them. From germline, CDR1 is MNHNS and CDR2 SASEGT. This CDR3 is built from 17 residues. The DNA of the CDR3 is TGTGCCAGCAGTGAATTTTCTATAGGAAGTGACTCCTACGAGCAGTACTTC. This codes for CASSEFSIGSDSYEQYF.

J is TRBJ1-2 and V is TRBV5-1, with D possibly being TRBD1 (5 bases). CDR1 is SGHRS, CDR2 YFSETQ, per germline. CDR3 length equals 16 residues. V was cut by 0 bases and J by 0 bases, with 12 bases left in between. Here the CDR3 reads CASSLVAGPTNYGYTF. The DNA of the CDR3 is TGCGCCAGCAGCTTGGTGGCAGGGCCCACTAACTATGGCTACACCTTC.

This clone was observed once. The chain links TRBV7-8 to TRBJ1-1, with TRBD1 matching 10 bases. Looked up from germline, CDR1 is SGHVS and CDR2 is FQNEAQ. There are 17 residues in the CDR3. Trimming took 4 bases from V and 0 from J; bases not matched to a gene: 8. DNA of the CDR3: TGTGCCAGCAGCTACCGGGACAGGGGTCTTATGAACACTGAAGCTTTCTTT. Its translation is CASSYRDRGLMNTEAFF.

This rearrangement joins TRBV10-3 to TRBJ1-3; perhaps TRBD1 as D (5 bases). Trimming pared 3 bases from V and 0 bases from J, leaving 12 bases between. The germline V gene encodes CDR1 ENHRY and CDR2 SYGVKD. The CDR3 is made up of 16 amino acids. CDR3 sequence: CAISERDSGSGNTIYF. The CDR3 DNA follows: TGTGCCATCAGTGAACGGGACTCTGGCTCTGGAAACACCATATATTTT.

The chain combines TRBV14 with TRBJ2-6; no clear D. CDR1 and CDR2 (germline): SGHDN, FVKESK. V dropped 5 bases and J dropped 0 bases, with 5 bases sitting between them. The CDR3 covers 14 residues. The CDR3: CASSSASGANVLTF. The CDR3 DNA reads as TGTGCCAGCAGCTCAGCCTCTGGGGCCAACGTCCTGACTTTC.

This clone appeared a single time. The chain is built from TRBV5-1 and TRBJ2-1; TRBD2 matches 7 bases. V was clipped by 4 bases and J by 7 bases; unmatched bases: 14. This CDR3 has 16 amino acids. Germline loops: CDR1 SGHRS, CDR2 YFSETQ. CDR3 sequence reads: CASSASLAGDGNEQFF. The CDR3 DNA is TGCGCCAGCAGCGCCAGTCTGGCGGGAGACGGGAATGAGCAGTTCTTC.

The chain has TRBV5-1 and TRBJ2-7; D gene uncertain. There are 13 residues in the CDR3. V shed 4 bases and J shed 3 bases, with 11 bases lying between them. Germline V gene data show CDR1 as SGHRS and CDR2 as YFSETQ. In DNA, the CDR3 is TGCGCCAGCAGCGTCCCACAGAGCTACGAGCAGTACTTC. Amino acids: CASSVPQSYEQYF.

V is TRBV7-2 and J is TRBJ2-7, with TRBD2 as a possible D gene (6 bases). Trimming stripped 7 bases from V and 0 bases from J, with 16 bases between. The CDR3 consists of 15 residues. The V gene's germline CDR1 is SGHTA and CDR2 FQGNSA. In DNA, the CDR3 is TGTGCCAGCACCCCGGGGCGGGACCGCTCCTACGAGCAGTACTTC. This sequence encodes CASTPGRDRSYEQYF.

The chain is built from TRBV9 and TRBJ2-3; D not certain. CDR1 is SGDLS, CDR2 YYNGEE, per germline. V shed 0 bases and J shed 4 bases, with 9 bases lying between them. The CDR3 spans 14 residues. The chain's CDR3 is CASSVDFGADTQYF. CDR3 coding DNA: TGTGCCAGCAGCGTAGATTTCGGCGCAGATACGCAGTATTTT.

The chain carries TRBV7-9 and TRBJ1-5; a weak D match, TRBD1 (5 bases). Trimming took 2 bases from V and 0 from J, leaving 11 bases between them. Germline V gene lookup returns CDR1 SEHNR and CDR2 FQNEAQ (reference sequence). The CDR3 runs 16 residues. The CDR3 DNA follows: TGTGCCAGCAGCTTATGGGGGGAGGGTAGCAATCAGCCCCAGCATTTT. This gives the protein CASSLWGEGSNQPQHF.

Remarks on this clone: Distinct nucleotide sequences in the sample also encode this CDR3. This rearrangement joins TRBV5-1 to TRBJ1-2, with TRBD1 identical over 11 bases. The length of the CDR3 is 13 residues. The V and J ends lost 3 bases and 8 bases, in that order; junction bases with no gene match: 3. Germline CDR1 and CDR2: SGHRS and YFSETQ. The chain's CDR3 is CASSSGTGGGYTF. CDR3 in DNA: TGCGCCAGCAGCTCGGGGACAGGGGGAGGCTACACCTTC.

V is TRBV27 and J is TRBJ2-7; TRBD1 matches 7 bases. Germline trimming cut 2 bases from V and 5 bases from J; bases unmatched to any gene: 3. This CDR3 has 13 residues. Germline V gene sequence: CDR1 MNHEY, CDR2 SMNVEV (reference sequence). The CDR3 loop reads CASSLNRGDEQYF. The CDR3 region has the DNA TGTGCCAGCAGTTTAAACAGGGGCGACGAGCAGTACTTC.

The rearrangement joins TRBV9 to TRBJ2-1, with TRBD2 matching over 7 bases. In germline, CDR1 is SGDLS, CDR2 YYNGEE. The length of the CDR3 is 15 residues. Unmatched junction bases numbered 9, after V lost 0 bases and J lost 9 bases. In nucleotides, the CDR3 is TGTGCCAGCAGCGTAGGCGGGAGATCATCCACTGAGCAGTTCTTC. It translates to CASSVGGRSSTEQFF.

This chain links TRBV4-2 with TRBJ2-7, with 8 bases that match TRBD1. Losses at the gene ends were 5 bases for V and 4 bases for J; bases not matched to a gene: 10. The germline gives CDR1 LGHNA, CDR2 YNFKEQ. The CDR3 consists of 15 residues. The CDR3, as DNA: TGTGCCAGCAGCTTGTCGCAGGGGGCTTCGTACGAGCAGTACTTC. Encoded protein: CASSLSQGASYEQYF.

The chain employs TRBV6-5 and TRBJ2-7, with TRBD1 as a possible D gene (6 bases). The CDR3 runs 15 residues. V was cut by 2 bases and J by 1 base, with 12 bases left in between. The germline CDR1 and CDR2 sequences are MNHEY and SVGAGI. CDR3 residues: CASSYGPGASYEQYF. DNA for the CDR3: TGTGCCAGCAGTTACGGTCCAGGGGCGTCCTACGAGCAGTACTTC.

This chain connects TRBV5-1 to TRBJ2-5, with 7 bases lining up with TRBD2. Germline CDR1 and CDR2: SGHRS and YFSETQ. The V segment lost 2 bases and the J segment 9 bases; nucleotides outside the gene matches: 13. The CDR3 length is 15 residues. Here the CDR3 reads CASSLAGTALEAQYF. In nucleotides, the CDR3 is TGCGCCAGCAGCTTAGCGGGGACGGCTTTGGAGGCCCAGTACTTC.

The CDR3 region has the DNA TGTGCCAGCAGCTTAAAAGGCCACACTGAAGCTTTCTTT. Translation: CASSLKGHTEAFF. The chain couples TRBV7-3 to TRBJ1-1; D gene ambiguous. V was shortened by 1 base and J by 3 bases, with 6 bases between the two germline ends. Germline V gene sequence: CDR1 SGHTA, CDR2 FQGTGA. The CDR3 is made up of 13 amino acids. Complete variable domain (other parts from reference TRBV7-3 and TRBJ1-1): GAGVSQTPSNKVTEKGKYVELRCDPISGHTALYWYRQSLGQGPEFLIYFQGTGAADDSGLPNDRFFAVRPEGSVSTLKIQRTERGDSAVYLCASSLKGHTEAFFGQGTRLTVV.

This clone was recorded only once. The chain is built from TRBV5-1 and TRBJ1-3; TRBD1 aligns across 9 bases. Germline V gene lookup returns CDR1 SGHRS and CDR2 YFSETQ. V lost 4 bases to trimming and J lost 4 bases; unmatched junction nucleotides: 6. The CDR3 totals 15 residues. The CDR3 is CASSGQGTAGNTIYF. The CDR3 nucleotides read TGCGCCAGCAGCGGACAGGGGACAGCCGGAAACACCATATATTTT.

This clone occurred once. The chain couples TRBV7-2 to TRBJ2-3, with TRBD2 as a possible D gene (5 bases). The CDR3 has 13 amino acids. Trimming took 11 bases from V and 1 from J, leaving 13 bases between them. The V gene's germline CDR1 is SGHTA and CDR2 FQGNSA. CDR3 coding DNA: TGTGCCGCGGTACCCGGGGGCACAGATACGCAGTATTTT. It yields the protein CAAVPGGTDTQYF.

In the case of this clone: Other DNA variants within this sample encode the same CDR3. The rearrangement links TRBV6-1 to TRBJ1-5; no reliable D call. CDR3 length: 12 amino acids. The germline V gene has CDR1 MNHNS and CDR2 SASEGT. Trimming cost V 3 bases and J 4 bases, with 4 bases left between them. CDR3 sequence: CASSDGNQPQHF. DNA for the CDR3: TGTGCCAGCAGTGACGGTAATCAGCCCCAGCATTTT.

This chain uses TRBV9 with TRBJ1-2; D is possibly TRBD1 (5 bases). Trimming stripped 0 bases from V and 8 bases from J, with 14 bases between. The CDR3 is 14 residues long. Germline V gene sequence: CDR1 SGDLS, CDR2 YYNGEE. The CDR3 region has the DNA TGTGCCAGCAGCGTAGGAGGGACTGTCGGGGGCTACACCTTC. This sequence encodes CASSVGGTVGGYTF.

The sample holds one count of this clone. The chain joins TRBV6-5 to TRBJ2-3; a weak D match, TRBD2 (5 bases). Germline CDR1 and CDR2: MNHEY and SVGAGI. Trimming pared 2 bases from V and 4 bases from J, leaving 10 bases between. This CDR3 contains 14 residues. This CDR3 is CASSYSGRADTQYF. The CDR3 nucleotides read TGTGCCAGCAGTTACAGCGGTAGGGCAGATACGCAGTATTTT.

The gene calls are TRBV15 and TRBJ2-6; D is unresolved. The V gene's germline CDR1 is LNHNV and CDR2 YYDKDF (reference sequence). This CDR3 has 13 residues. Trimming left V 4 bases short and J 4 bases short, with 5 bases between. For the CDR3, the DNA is TGTGCCACCAGCAAGTACGGGGCCAACGTCCTGACTTTC. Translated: CATSKYGANVLTF.